This TCR beta chain emerged from a study of cytomegalovirus exposure and HLA in healthy donors. This clone was recorded once. Its specificity is unknown. CDR1 and CDR2 (germline): ENHRY, SYGVKD. The CDR3 has 13 amino acids. V dropped 2 bases and J dropped 7; count of bases not matched to a gene: 4. PCR employed 60 Vbeta and 13 Jbeta primers. Only in-frame clones appear in the TCRdb table, and some are missing; sequencing was by immunoSEQ multiplex PCR. This sample has fewer than 200,000 clones, with more than 65% found just once. Each donor was healthy, and each was a bone marrow donor. Findings and limits, study-wide: It was confirmed in vitro that a few of the CMV-associated chains were specific for CMV antigens. Most TCR sequences were uncommon, yet certain public TCRs appeared in many donors. From TCR beta sequences, most subjects' HLA-A and HLA-B alleles were reportedly predicted accurately.

The V and J genes are TRBV10-3 and TRBJ2-5, with TRBD2 identical over 7 bases. Source material: PBMCs. The receptor comes from a woman in her forties or fifties in good health and CMV-seronegative. This CDR3 reads CAISEIGTTTQYF. In DNA form, the CDR3 reads TGTGCCATCAGTGAGATAGGGACTACGACCCAGTACTTC.